Listed here is a single T cell receptor (beta chain). Its antigen is as yet unknown. Tumor samples were obtained before definitive surgery or chemotherapy. This specimen belongs to a study of high-grade serous ovarian cancer treatment subgroups. Study in general: Mean per sample: about 15,000 reads, 7,400 or so unique TCR beta rearrangements. Whole-study results and caveats: Repertoire analysis covered CDR3 alone, not CDR1 or CDR2. Bulk tumor TCR sequencing gave no spatial information. Different patients shared almost no repertoire; same-patient tumors shared about 0.1 to 0.8.

V was clipped by 6 bases and J by 4 bases, with 14 bases between them. Germline lookup yields CDR1 LNHDA and CDR2 SQIVND (reference sequence). The CDR3 covers 14 residues. Repertoires were generated with immunoSEQ multiplex PCR, while TCRdb's copy carries only in-frame clones and drops some. The sample contains 8,800 or so clones, about 78% of which appear only once. The source of this sequence is a human donor with high-grade serous ovarian cancer. The genes are TRBV19 and TRBJ2-3; TRBD1 might be the D (6 bases). The sequencing sample was made of tumor tissue. CDR3 in amino acids: CASRFQGKADTQYF. The CDR3 DNA follows: TGTGCCAGTAGATTCCAGGGGAAGGCAGATACGCAGTATTTT.